Shown below are 16 T cell receptor beta chains from a single sample sequenced in a study of T cells in women clearing cervical HPV infection. Clones were sequenced by immunoSEQ multiplex PCR, and TCRdb holds only the in-frame ones, with some missing. In all, the sample yields over 45,000 clones. Sequenced: blood buffy coat. These receptors were taken from a woman aged 18 to 75 with a cervical HPV16 infection that either progressed to CIN3+ or cleared (not recorded which).

Regarding this clone: The read ends 3 residues early relative to the CDR3; the germline J gene fills the gap. The V and J genes are TRBV19 and TRBJ1-5; 11 nucleotides align to TRBD1. With V trimmed by 5 bases and J by 0 bases, 6 bases remained unmatched. The germline CDR1 and CDR2 sequences are LNHDA and SQIVND (reference sequence). The CDR3 has 17 residues. The CDR3: CASSPRDRGYSNQPQHF. CDR3 DNA, as far as it was read: TGTGCCAGTAGTCCTCGGGACAGGGGGTATAGCAATCAGCCC.

Worth noting for this clone: The read terminates 3 residues before the CDR3 end, so the remaining end is supplied by the germline J gene. This chain uses TRBV6-2 or TRBV6-3 with TRBJ2-1; 10 bases map to TRBD1. Germline CDR1 and CDR2: MNHEY and SVGEGT. The trim removed 6 bases at V and 7 bases at J, leaving 9 bases unmatched. The length of the CDR3 is 15 residues. CDR3 bases read: TGTGCCAGCAGCTCGGACAGGGGGGCGAGGAATGAG. Translation: CASSSDRGARNE. The CDR3 as a whole reads CASSSDRGARNEQFF.

As for this clone: The read gets to within 3 residues of the CDR3 end, and the germline J gene fills in the rest. This chain connects TRBV6-1 to TRBJ1-5, with 9 bases identical to TRBD1. Germline V gene data show CDR1 as MNHNS and CDR2 as SASEGT. Trimming removed 4 bases from V and 4 bases from J; junction bases left unmatched: 5. The CDR3 has 15 residues. Incomplete CDR3 DNA: TGTGCCAGCAGTGCTTACAGGGGGCTGAATCAGCCC. As protein: CASSAYRGLNQP. The CDR3 in its entirety is CASSAYRGLNQPQHF.

A word on this clone: The CDR3 end lies 3 residues beyond the end of the read and is filled in from the germline J gene. V usage is TRBV5-1 and J usage is TRBJ2-7; the match to TRBD2 covers 8 bases. Unmatched junction bases numbered 5, after V lost 0 bases and J lost 0 bases. Germline values: CDR1 SGHRS, CDR2 YFSETQ. The CDR3 extends over 16 amino acids. The CDR3 spells CASSLGGGGTSYEQYF. The sequenced CDR3 bases are TGCGCCAGCAGCTTGGGTGGCGGGGGGACCTCCTACGAG.

In the case of this clone: The germline gene is not matched at one end of the junction; a read error may be the cause. The sequence runs out 3 residues before the end of the CDR3; the remainder is reconstructed from the germline J gene. Other DNA sequences in this sample translate to the same CDR3. The rearrangement joins TRBV5-1 to TRBJ1-3, with D possibly TRBD1 on 6 matching bases. The CDR3 is made up of 15 amino acids. Germline CDR1 SGHRS, CDR2 YFSETQ. CDR3 DNA (partial): TGCGCCAGCAGCTTGGGCAGGGGCTCTGGAAACACG. This translates into CASSLGRGSGNT. The full-length CDR3 reads as CASSLGRGSGNTIYF.

About this clone itself: The sequenced fragment ends 3 residues before the CDR3 boundary, so the rest is inferred from the germline J gene. V gene TRBV6-1 combines with J gene TRBJ1-1, with 9 positions matching TRBD1. The CDR3 covers 18 residues. V lost 0 bases to trimming and J lost 4 bases; unmatched junction nucleotides: 12. The germline gives CDR1 MNHNS, CDR2 SASEGT. The covered CDR3 bases are TGTGCCAGCAGTGAAGCGCTTGTGACAGGGGGAATTGGCACTGAA. The encoded protein is CASSEALVTGGIGTE. The whole CDR3 sequence is CASSEALVTGGIGTEAFF.

Worth noting for this clone: Read sequence stops 3 residues before the CDR3 end, and the germline J gene provides the missing end. The chain joins TRBV20-1 to TRBJ1-4, with 7 bases that match TRBD1. Germline CDR1 reads DFQATT; CDR2 reads SNEGSKA (reference sequence). The CDR3 sequence is 14 residues long. After removal of 6 bases from V and 5 bases from J, the junction contained 9 bases not matched to a gene. CDR3 DNA, as far as it was read: TGCAGTGCAGAAACCGGGACAGCCAATGAAAAA. Amino acid sequence: CSAETGTANEK. From start to end, the CDR3 is CSAETGTANEKLFF.

The DNA read from the CDR3 is TGTGCCAGCAGTTTGAGCGGGGGGGCCGTAACAGATACG. This translates into CASSLSGGAVTDT. The full CDR3 protein reads CASSLSGGAVTDTQYF. The chain couples TRBV12-3 or TRBV12-4 to TRBJ2-3, with 10 bases lining up with TRBD2. From the germline J gene comes the end of the CDR3, since the read stops 3 residues before it. The CDR3 is made up of 16 amino acids. The V gene end was trimmed by 3 bases and the J gene end by 3 bases; junction bases not matched to a gene: 6.

On this clone itself: The read halts 3 residues ahead of the CDR3 end, with the missing end drawn from the germline J gene. The V gene is TRBV19, the J gene TRBJ2-4; D might be TRBD2 (7 bases). The germline CDR1 and CDR2 sequences are LNHDA and SQIVND (reference sequence). CDR3 size: 15 residues. The DNA read from the CDR3 is TGTGCCAGTAGTACCGATCGAGGGGGATCGGGGGGT. It specifies CASSTDRGGSGG. The CDR3 reads in full as CASSTDRGGSGGQYF.

In regard to this clone: Read coverage stops 3 residues before the CDR3 terminus; the germline J gene supplies the remainder. The chain has TRBV7-8 and TRBJ1-2; D uncertain. This CDR3 region has 12 residues. Per the germline V gene, CDR1 is SGHVS and CDR2 is FQNEAQ. CDR3 bases read: TGTGCCAGCAGCCCGTCCACAGATACC. Translation gives CASSPSTDT. The complete CDR3 reads CASSPSTDTYTF.

The CDR3 region is CASSYRTGETGYTF. CDR3 bases read: TGTGCCAGCAGCTATAGGACAGGGGAGACAGGC. This chain connects TRBV13 to TRBJ1-2, with 9 positions matching TRBD1. The CDR3 end lies 3 residues beyond the end of the read and is filled in from the germline J gene. The CDR3 consists of 14 residues. Germline values: CDR1 PRHDT, CDR2 FYEKMQ (reference sequence).

With respect to this clone: From the germline J gene comes the end of the CDR3, since the read stops 3 residues before it. This chain links TRBV10-3 with TRBJ1-5; D is undetermined. Germline V lookup: CDR1 ENHRY, CDR2 SYGVKD. The CDR3 is made up of 14 amino acids. V lost 1 base and J 5 bases, leaving 9 bases between the germline ends. The CDR3 protein is CAISEWAGYQPQHF. Partial CDR3 DNA: TGTGCCATCAGTGAGTGGGCTGGGTATCAGCCC.

Note on this clone: With the read ending 3 residues before the CDR3 end, the germline J gene is used to fill in that end. The rearrangement joins TRBV11-3 to TRBJ2-5; possibly TRBD2 for D (5 bases). V lost 0 bases and J lost 5, with 7 bases in between. The germline CDR1 and CDR2 sequences are SGHNT and YENEEA. This CDR3 comprises 13 residues. The CDR3 region is CASSLEGGETQYF. The CDR3 DNA, read in part, is TGTGCCAGCAGCTTAGAGGGCGGGGAGACC.

A word on this clone: The read halts 3 residues ahead of the CDR3 end, with the missing end drawn from the germline J gene. V usage is TRBV11-2 and J usage is TRBJ2-5; TRBD2 might be the D (6 bases). V lost 5 bases to trimming and J lost 5 bases, with 18 bases between them. This CDR3 has 15 residues. Germline lookup yields CDR1 SGHAT and CDR2 FQNNGV. The CDR3 loop reads CASSPGLYGFETQYF. CDR3 bases read: TGTGCCAGCAGCCCGGGACTCTATGGATTCGAGACC.

The CDR3 sequence is CASSLRRAGDTGELFF. The CDR3 DNA, read in part, is TGTGCCAGTAGTCTCCGTAGGGCAGGGGACACCGGGGAG. The V call is TRBV19, the J call TRBJ2-2, with D possibly being TRBD1 (6 bases). The read terminates 3 residues ahead of where the CDR3 ends, so the germline J gene completes it. The CDR3 contains 16 residues. Trimming shortened V by 5 bases and J by 3 bases, and 16 bases separated the two germline ends. Germline V CDR1 and CDR2: LNHDA, SQIVND (reference sequence).

A note on this clone: The read gets to within 3 residues of the CDR3 end, and the germline J gene fills in the rest. The chain recombines TRBV20-1 with TRBJ2-1; 8 bases are a match to TRBD2. V shed 0 bases, J shed 9 bases, and the junction held 10 bases outside the gene matches. This CDR3 is built from 15 residues. Looked up from germline, CDR1 is DFQATT and CDR2 is SNEGSKA (reference sequence). CDR3 DNA, as far as it was read: TGCAGTGCTAGAGACCCGGGACGGGGGGGCCTTGAG. Its translation is CSARDPGRGGLE. The entire CDR3 protein is CSARDPGRGGLEQFF.